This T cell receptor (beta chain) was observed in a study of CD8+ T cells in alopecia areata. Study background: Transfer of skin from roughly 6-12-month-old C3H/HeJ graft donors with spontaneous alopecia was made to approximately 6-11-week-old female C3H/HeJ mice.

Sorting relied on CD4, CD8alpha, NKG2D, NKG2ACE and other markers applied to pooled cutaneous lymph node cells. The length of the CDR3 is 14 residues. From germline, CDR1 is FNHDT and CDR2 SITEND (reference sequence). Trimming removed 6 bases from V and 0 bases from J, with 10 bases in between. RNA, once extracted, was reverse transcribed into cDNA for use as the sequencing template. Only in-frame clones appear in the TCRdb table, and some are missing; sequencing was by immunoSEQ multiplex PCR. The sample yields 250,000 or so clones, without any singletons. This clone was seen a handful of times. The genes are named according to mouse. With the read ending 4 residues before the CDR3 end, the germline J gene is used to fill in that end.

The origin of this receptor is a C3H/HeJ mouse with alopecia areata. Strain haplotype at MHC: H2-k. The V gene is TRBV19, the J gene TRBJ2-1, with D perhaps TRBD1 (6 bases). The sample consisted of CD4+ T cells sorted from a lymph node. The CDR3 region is CASTRTDNYAEQFF. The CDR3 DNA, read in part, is TGTGCCAGCACCCGGACAGATAACTATGCT. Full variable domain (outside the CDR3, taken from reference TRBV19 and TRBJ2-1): GGIITQTPKFLIGQEGQKLTLKCQQNFNHDTMYWYRQDSGKGLRLIYYSITENDLQKGDLSEGYDASREKKSSFSLTVTSAQKNEMAVFLCASTRTDNYAEQFFGPGTRLTVL.